Listed below are T cell receptor beta chains from one sample, sequenced in a study of T cell responses to AZD1222 COVID-19 vaccine. The assay was immunoSEQ multiplex PCR, and TCRdb's table has in-frame clones only and misses some. The sample consists of under 130,000 clones, more than 75% of them appearing once. Sequencing was performed on peripheral blood, taken on day 0 of AZD1222 vaccination. The receptor source for this set is an adult in good health. Both conserved end residues are part of each CDR3. The D gene is left open where the match is weak. Expanded clones are given a class, and other clones once, few, many or no size at all.

V	size	D	J	length	DNA	CDR3
TRBV19	.	.	TRBJ1-1	13	TGTGCCAGTAGTACAGGGTTGAACACTGAAGCTTTCTTT	CASSTGLNTEAFF
TRBV5-4	once	TRBD2	TRBJ2-7	15	TGTGCCAGCAGCCCGGGGCTAGCGGACTCCTACGAGCAGTACTTC	CASSPGLADSYEQYF
TRBV7-9	few	.	TRBJ1-1	13	TGTGCCAGCAGCTTGGGGAGCCTTGCTAAAGCTTTCTTT	CASSLGSLAKAFF
TRBV15	.	.	TRBJ1-1	13	TGTGCCACCAGCAGGCCGGGAAACACTGAAGCTTTCTTT	CATSRPGNTEAFF
TRBV7-2	.	.	TRBJ2-5	15	TGTGCCAGCAACGCAGGCGGACACGGATCGGAGACCCAGTACTTC	CASNAGGHGSETQYF
TRBV4-3	.	.	TRBJ2-7	13	TGCGCCAGCAGCCGTCTGGCCTACTACGAGCAGTACTTC	CASSRLAYYEQYF
TRBV5-5	.	TRBD1	TRBJ2-7	14	TGTGCCAGCAGCGCGGGACAGGGGCAAGACGAGCAGTACTTC	CASSAGQGQDEQYF
TRBV10-2	.	.	TRBJ2-7	15	TGCGCCAGCAGTGAGTCGATCCCCCGGGTATACGAGCAGTACTTC	CASSESIPRVYEQYF
TRBV7-9	.	.	TRBJ2-1	18	TGTGCCAGCAGCTTAATCGTAGGGTTAGGGGGATCCTACAATGAGCAGTTCTTC	CASSLIVGLGGSYNEQFF
TRBV27	.	TRBD2	TRBJ2-1	17	TGTGCCAGCAGTTTAAAACTAGCGGGGGGCTCCTACAATGAGCAGTTCTTC	CASSLKLAGGSYNEQFF
TRBV5-1	.	TRBD1	TRBJ1-2	14	TGCGCCAGCAGCTTAGACAGGGGAGGAGGTGGCTACACCTTC	CASSLDRGGGGYTF